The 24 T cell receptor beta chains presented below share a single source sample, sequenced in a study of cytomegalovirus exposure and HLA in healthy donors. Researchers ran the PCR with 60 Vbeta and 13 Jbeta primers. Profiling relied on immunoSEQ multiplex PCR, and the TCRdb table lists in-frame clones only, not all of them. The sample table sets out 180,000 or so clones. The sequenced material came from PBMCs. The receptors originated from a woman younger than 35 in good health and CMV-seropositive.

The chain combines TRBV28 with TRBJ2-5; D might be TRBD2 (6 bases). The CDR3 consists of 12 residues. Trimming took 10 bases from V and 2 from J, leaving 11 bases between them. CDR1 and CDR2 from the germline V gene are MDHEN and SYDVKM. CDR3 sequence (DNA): TGTGCCACCATAGCGGCACAAGAGACCCAGTACTTC. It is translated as CATIAAQETQYF.

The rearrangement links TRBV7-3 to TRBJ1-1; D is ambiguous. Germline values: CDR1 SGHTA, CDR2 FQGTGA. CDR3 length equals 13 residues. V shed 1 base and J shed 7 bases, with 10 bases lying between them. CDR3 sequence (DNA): TGTGCCAGCAGCTTAAGCTCGGGAGGTGAAGCTTTCTTT. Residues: CASSLSSGGEAFF. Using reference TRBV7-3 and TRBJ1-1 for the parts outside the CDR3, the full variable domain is GAGVSQTPSNKVTEKGKYVELRCDPISGHTALYWYRQSLGQGPEFLIYFQGTGAADDSGLPNDRFFAVRPEGSVSTLKIQRTERGDSAVYLCASSLSSGGEAFFGQGTRLTVV.

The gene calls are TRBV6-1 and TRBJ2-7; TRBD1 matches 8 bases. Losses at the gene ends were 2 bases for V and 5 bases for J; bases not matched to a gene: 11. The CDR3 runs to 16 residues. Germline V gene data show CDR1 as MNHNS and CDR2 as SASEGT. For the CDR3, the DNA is TGTGCCAGCAGTGAAAGGTCGGCAGGGGGCATGGACGAGCAGTACTTC. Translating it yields CASSERSAGGMDEQYF.

The CDR3 reads CASWVGGWGTEAFF. The CDR3 DNA reads as TGTGCCAGCTGGGTCGGGGGATGGGGCACTGAAGCTTTCTTT. The J gene is TRBJ1-1, the V gene TRBV6-1; D is perhaps TRBD1 (5 bases). The germline V and J ends were trimmed by 8 bases and 4 bases, with 17 bases remaining between them. The germline V gene has CDR1 MNHNS and CDR2 SASEGT. CDR3 length: 14 amino acids.

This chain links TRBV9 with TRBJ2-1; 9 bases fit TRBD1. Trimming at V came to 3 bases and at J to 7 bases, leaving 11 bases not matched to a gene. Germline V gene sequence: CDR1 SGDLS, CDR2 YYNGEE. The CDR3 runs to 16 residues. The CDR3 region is CASSDPGQGRTNEQFF. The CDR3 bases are TGTGCCAGCAGCGATCCAGGACAGGGGCGTACGAATGAGCAGTTCTTC.

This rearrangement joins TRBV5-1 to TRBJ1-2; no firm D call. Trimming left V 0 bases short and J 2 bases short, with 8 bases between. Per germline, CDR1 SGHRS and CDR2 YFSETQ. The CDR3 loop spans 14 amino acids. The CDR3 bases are TGCGCCAGCAGCTTGGACCGGTCGAACTATGGCTACACCTTC. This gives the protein CASSLDRSNYGYTF.

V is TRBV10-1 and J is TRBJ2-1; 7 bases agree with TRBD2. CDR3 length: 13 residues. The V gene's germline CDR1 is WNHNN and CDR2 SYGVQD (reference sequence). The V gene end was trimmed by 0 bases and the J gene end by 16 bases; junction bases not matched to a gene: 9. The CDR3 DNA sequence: TGCGCCAGCAGTGAGTCGGAAGCGGGACGCAAATTCTTC. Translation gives CASSESEAGRKFF.

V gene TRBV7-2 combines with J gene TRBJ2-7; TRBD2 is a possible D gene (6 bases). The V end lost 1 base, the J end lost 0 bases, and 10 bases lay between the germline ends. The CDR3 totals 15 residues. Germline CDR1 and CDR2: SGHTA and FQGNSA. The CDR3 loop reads CASSLEAGSSYEQYF. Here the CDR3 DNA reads TGTGCCAGCAGCTTAGAGGCGGGATCCTCCTACGAGCAGTACTTC.

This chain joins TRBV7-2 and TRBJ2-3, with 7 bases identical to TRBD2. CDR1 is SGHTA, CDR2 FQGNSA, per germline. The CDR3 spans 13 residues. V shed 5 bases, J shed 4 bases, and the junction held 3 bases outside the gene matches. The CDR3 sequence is CASSDGLADTQYF. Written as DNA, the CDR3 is TGTGCCAGCAGCGACGGACTAGCAGATACGCAGTATTTT. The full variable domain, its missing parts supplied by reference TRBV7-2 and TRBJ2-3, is GAGVSQSPSNKVTEKGKDVELRCDPISGHTALYWYRQSLGQGLEFLIYFQGNSAPDKSGLPSDRFSAERTGGSVSTLTIQRTQQEDSAVYLCASSDGLADTQYFGPGTRLTVL.

The CDR3 here is CASSIIQGPTRSNEQFF. The CDR3 DNA reads as TGTGCCAGTAGTATAATACAGGGACCGACGCGGTCCAATGAGCAGTTCTTC. This rearrangement joins TRBV19 to TRBJ2-1; tentative D call: TRBD1 (6 bases). This CDR3 has 17 residues. Trimming pared 2 bases from V and 6 bases from J, leaving 20 bases between. Germline lookup yields CDR1 LNHDA and CDR2 SQIVND (reference sequence).

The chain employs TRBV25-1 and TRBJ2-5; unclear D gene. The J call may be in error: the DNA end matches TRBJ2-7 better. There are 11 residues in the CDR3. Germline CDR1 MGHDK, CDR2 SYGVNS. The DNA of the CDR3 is TGTGCCAGCAGTGGTCTCTACGAGCAGTACTTC. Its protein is CASSGLYEQYF.

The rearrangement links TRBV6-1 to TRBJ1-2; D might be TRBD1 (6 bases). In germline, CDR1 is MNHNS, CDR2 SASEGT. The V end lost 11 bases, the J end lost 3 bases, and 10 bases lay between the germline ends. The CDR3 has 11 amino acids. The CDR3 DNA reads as TGTGCCGGGGGCAGAGACTATGGCTACACCTTC. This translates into CAGGRDYGYTF.

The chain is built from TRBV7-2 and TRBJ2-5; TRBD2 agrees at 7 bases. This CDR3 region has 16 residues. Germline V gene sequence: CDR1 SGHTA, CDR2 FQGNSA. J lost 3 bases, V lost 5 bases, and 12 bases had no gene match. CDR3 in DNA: TGTGCCAGCAGCGAGCTAAAGGGTCGGGGGGAAGAGACCCAGTACTTC. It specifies CASSELKGRGEETQYF.

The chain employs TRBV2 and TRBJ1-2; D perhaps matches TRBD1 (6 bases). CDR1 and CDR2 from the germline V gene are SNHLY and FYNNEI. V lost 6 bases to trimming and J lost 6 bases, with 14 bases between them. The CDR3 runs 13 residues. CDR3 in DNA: TGTGCCAGCAGGAGGGGGTCTAAGGATGGCTACACCTTC. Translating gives CASRRGSKDGYTF.

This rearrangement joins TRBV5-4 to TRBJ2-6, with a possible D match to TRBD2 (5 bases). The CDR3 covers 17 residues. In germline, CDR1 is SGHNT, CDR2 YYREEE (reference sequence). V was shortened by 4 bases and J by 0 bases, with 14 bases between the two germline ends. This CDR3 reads CASSPGQRDSGANVLTF. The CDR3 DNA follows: TGTGCCAGCAGCCCTGGGCAACGGGACTCTGGGGCCAACGTCCTGACTTTC.

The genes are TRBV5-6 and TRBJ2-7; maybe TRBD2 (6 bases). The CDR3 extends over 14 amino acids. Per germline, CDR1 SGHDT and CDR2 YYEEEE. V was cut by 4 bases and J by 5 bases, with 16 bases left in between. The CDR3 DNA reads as TGTGCCAGCAGCGATATGGTCGCGGGACACGAGCAGTACTTC. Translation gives CASSDMVAGHEQYF.

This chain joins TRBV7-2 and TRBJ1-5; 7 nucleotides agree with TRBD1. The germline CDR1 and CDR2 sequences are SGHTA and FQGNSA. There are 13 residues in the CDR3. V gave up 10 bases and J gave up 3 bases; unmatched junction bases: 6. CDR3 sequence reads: CATSDRVNQPQHF. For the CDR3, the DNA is TGTGCCACCAGTGACAGGGTCAATCAGCCCCAGCATTTT.

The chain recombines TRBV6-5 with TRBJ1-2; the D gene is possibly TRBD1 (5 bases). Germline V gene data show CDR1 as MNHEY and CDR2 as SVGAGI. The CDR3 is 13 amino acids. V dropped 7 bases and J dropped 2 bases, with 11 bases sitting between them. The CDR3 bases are TGTGCCAGCACGCCAGGGATGAACTATGGCTACACCTTC. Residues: CASTPGMNYGYTF.

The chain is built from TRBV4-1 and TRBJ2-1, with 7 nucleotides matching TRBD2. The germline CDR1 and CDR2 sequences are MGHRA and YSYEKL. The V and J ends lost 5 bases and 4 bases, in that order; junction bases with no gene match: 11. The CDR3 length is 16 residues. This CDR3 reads CASSGRDYASYNEQFF. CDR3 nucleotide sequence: TGCGCCAGCAGCGGTCGGGACTATGCATCGTACAATGAGCAGTTCTTC.

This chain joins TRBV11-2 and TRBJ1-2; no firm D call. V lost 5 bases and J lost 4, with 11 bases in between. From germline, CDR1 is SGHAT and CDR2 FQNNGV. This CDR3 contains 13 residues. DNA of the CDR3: TGTGCCAGCAGCCCGCCGAGTCTCTATGGCTACACCTTC. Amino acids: CASSPPSLYGYTF. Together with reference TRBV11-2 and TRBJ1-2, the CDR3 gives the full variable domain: EAGVAQSPRYKIIEKRQSVAFWCNPISGHATLYWYQQILGQGPKLLIQFQNNGVVDDSQLPKDRFSAERLKGVDSTLKIQPAKLEDSAVYLCASSPPSLYGYTFGSGTRLTVV.

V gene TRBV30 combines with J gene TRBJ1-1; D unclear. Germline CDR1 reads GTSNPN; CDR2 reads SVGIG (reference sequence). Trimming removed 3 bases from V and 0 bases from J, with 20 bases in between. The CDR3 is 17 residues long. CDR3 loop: CAWSRVLKNLMNTEAFF. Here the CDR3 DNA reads TGTGCCTGGAGCCGGGTCCTCAAGAACCTCATGAACACTGAAGCTTTCTTT.

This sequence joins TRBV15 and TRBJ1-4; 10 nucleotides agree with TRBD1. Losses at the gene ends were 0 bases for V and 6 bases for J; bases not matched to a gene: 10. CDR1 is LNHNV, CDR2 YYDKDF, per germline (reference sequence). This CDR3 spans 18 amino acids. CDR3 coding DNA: TGTGCCACCAGCAGAGATCCGGGACAGGGGCCCGAGGATGAAAAACTGTTTTTT. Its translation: CATSRDPGQGPEDEKLFF.

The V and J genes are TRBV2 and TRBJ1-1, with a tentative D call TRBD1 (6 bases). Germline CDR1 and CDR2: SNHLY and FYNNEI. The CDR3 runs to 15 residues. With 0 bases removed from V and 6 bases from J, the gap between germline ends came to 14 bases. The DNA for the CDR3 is TGTGCCAGCAGTGAAGCTGGGCAGGGGATATCTGAAGCTTTCTTT. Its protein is CASSEAGQGISEAFF. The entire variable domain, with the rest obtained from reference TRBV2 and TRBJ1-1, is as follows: EPEVTQTPSHQVTQMGQEVILRCVPISNHLYFYWYRQILGQKVEFLVSFYNNEISEKSEIFDDQFSVERPDGSNFTLKIRSTKLEDSAMYFCASSEAGQGISEAFFGQGTRLTVV.

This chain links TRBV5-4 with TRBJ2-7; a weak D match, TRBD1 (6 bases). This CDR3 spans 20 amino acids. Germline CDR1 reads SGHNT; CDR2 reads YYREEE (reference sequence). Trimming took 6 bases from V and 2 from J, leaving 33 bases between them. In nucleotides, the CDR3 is TGTGCCAGCATCCATAAAAGGGTCAGGGGAAGATTACAACCCCCCTACGAGCAGTACTTC. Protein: CASIHKRVRGRLQPPYEQYF.